The 26 T cell receptor delta chains below were found in one sample sequenced in a study of Vδ1+ human thymocytes. Regarding the study as a whole: In the thymus, TRG and TRD repertoires looked highly polyclonal with Gaussian CDR3 lengths.

Extracted RNA was reverse transcribed into cDNA. CDR3 amplicons came from multiplex PCR with pooled V-gene forward and constant-region reverse primers. TCRdb fed the multiplex PCR reads into CATT to redo clone calling. The profile covers over 45,000 delta-chain clones, with about 15% appearing a single time and around 0.5% taken by the ten largest. Their target antigens are unknown. The sequenced sample consisted of Vdelta1+ gamma-delta thymocytes from the thymus. Noted subset: FACS-sorted CD3+ TCRalphabeta- TCRVdelta1+ TCRVdelta2- thymocytes. The receptors were gathered from a boy less than two years old who had congenital heart surgery.

J is TRDJ1 and V is TRDV1, with TRDD2 as a possible D gene (6 bases). The CDR3 totals 12 residues. From germline, CDR1 is TSWWSYY and CDR2 QGS. Deletions cut 5 bases from V and 7 bases from J, with 11 bases between. The CDR3, as DNA: TGTGCTCTTGGGACCTTCCCCGCTAAACTCATCTTT. As protein: CALGTFPAKLIF.

This clone was detected only a few times. This chain links TRDV1 with TRDJ1; 12 bases match TRDD3. V was clipped by 9 bases and J by 4 bases; unmatched bases: 24. The CDR3 is 20 amino acids. CDR1 and CDR2 (germline): TSWWSYY, QGS. CDR3 sequence reads: CALASFLQELGDTEGDKLIF. CDR3 DNA sequence: TGTGCTCTGGCCTCCTTCCTACAGGAACTGGGGGATACTGAGGGCGATAAACTCATCTTT.

The chain joins TRDV1 to TRDJ1; no definite D call. The germline CDR1 and CDR2 sequences are TSWWSYY and QGS. The CDR3 is made up of 19 amino acids. The ends were cut back, 1 base at V and 3 bases at J, with 24 bases in the middle. This chain's CDR3 is CALGEQEGSSSRRADKLIF. For the CDR3, the DNA is TGTGCTCTTGGGGAACAGGAAGGGTCCTCTTCACGCCGCGCCGATAAACTCATCTTT.

This clone was picked up a small number of times. Germline and junction disagree at one end, which may indicate a read error. The rearrangement links TRDV1 to TRDJ1; the match to TRDD3 covers 11 bases. The length of the CDR3 is 16 residues. Germline V gene lookup returns CDR1 TSWWSYY and CDR2 QGS. CDR3 in DNA: TGTGCTCTTGGGGAACTCTCAATCGGACTGGGGGATAAGCTCATCTTT. Its protein is CALGELSIGLGDKLIF.

The rearrangement uses TRDV1 and TRDJ1; 11 bases are a match to TRDD3. The germline CDR1 and CDR2 sequences are TSWWSYY and QGS. The CDR3 sequence is 19 residues long. V was clipped by 2 bases and J by 2 bases; unmatched bases: 13. The CDR3 here is CALGEGITHWGIGTDKLIF. For the CDR3, the DNA is TGTGCTCTTGGGGAAGGGATAACCCACTGGGGGATAGGGACCGATAAACTCATCTTT.

This clone has a handful of counts. The chain employs TRDV1 and TRDJ1; D call uncertain. Trimming shortened V by 7 bases and J by 1 base, and 1 base separated the two germline ends. The CDR3 has 10 amino acids. CDR1 and CDR2 from the germline V gene are TSWWSYY and QGS. The chain's CDR3 is CALATDKLIF. CDR3 sequence (DNA): TGTGCTCTTGCCACCGATAAACTCATCTTT.

V is TRDV1 and J is TRDJ1; 7 nucleotides line up with TRDD3. With 0 bases clipped from V and 5 bases from J, the junction kept 12 bases outside the gene matches. The CDR3 contains 17 residues. Germline V gene sequence: CDR1 TSWWSYY, CDR2 QGS. The CDR3 region is CALGELSILGLWDKLIF. CDR3 DNA sequence: TGTGCTCTTGGGGAACTGAGTATACTGGGGTTATGGGATAAACTCATCTTT.

The rearrangement links TRDV1 to TRDJ1, with 11 bases aligning to TRDD3. The CDR3 extends over 22 amino acids. CDR1 and CDR2 from the germline V gene are TSWWSYY and QGS. V was clipped by 4 bases and J by 0 bases; unmatched bases: 22. For the CDR3, the DNA is TGTGCTCTTGGGGGGCCTTCCTACTCAAGTGACTGGGGGATATTTTACACCGATAAACTCATCTTT. This encodes CALGGPSYSSDWGIFYTDKLIF.

This clone was seen only a few times. The J gene is TRDJ1, the V gene TRDV1; TRDD3 matches 8 bases. CDR3 length: 19 amino acids. The V segment lost 6 bases and the J segment 0 bases; nucleotides outside the gene matches: 18. CDR1 is TSWWSYY and CDR2 is QGS in the germline V gene. DNA for the CDR3: TGTGCTCTTGGTCCCATCCTACGCCTACTGGGGGTTTACACCGATAAACTCATCTTT. Amino acids: CALGPILRLLGVYTDKLIF.

Only a few counts were recorded for this clone. The rearrangement uses TRDV1 and TRDJ1; TRDD3 agrees at 12 bases. In germline, CDR1 is TSWWSYY, CDR2 QGS. Unmatched junction bases numbered 17, after V lost 2 bases and J lost 7 bases. The CDR3 is 19 residues long. DNA of the CDR3: TGTGCTCTTGGGGAATACCTCTCTTACTGGGGGATACTCGATGGTAAACTCATCTTT. Encoded protein: CALGEYLSYWGILDGKLIF.

This clone occurred a few times. This sequence may be a read error, since a much larger clone differs from it by one base. The chain links TRDV2 to TRDJ1, with 7 nucleotides matching TRDD3. V trimming: 0 bases; J trimming: 5 bases; junction bases outside the gene matches: 5. Germline V gene data show CDR1 as GEAIGNYY and CDR2 as EKD. CDR3 length equals 14 residues. This chain's CDR3 is CACDTGWGYDKLIF. For the CDR3, the DNA is TGTGCCTGTGACACCGGCTGGGGGTATGATAAACTCATCTTT.

The rearrangement joins TRDV1 to TRDJ1; the match to TRDD3 covers 10 bases. Trimming cost V 2 bases and J 1 base; bases outside gene matches: 25. This CDR3 is 23 amino acids long. CDR1 is TSWWSYY and CDR2 is QGS in the germline V gene. The CDR3 nucleotides are TGTGCTCTTGGGGAAGTAGAGGGACCTACGTGTGTCTGGGGGATAATGGTCACCGATAAACTCATCTTT. Residues: CALGEVEGPTCVWGIMVTDKLIF.

This clone was detected a few times. The rearrangement uses TRDV1 and TRDJ1, with a weak D call TRDD2 (6 bases). The germline V gene encodes CDR1 TSWWSYY and CDR2 QGS. Trimming stripped 5 bases from V and 3 bases from J, with 10 bases between. The CDR3 has 13 residues. The CDR3 DNA reads as TGTGCTCTTGGGAACGCCTTCCCCGATAAACTCATCTTT. This encodes CALGNAFPDKLIF.

This clone was seen a handful of times. This chain connects TRDV1 to TRDJ1, with D unclear. This CDR3 region has 15 residues. Looked up from germline, CDR1 is TSWWSYY and CDR2 is QGS. Deletions cut 0 bases from V and 5 bases from J, with 13 bases between. The DNA for the CDR3 is TGTGCTCTTGGGGAACTCGGACCCCCCCTAGATAAACTCATCTTT. It specifies CALGELGPPLDKLIF.

Only a few counts were recorded for this clone. The chain is built from TRDV1 and TRDJ1, with D possibly TRDD2 on 7 matching bases. The V end was cut by 4 bases, the J end by 2 bases, with 50 bases between. From germline, CDR1 is TSWWSYY and CDR2 QGS. The length of the CDR3 is 27 residues. CDR3 DNA sequence: TGTGCTCTTGGGGGAAAGCCCATTCCTACGCATCCTTATGTCGTCGGGATAGTGAAGGGTCTTACCGATAAACTCATCTTT. As protein: CALGGKPIPTHPYVVGIVKGLTDKLIF.

On this clone itself: A junction boundary mismatches the germline segment, possibly from a read error. The chain joins TRDV1 to TRDJ1, with 9 nucleotides matching TRDD3. Germline assignment: CDR1 TSWWSYY and CDR2 QGS. CDR3 size: 20 residues. In DNA form, the CDR3 reads TGTGCCCTTGGGGTCCCACGCCTACTGGGGGAACCCTCCAACACCGATAAACTCATCTTT. It yields the protein CALGVPRLLGEPSNTDKLIF.

This clone was seen once. One base away lies a much larger clone, so this may be a sequencing read error. Other DNA sequences in the same sample also yield this CDR3. This chain joins TRAV29/DV5 and TRDJ1; the D is unclear. This CDR3 is 13 amino acids long. Germline assignment: CDR1 NSMFDY and CDR2 ISSIKDK. The CDR3 is CAASGLDTDKLIF. Here the CDR3 DNA reads TGTGCAGCAAGCGGATTAGACACCGATAAACTCATCTTC.

This chain uses TRDV1 with TRDJ1; 13 nucleotides agree with TRDD3. Trimming cost V 0 bases and J 2 bases; bases outside gene matches: 12. The CDR3 contains 20 residues. Germline lookup yields CDR1 TSWWSYY and CDR2 QGS. The CDR3 here is CALGELTHHVLGDTTDKLIF. The CDR3 DNA reads as TGTGCTCTTGGGGAACTGACCCACCACGTACTGGGGGATACGACCGATAAACTCATCTTT.

This chain joins TRDV1 and TRDJ1, with TRDD3 matching over 10 bases. Losses at the gene ends were 3 bases for V and 3 bases for J; bases not matched to a gene: 19. The CDR3 consists of 20 residues. Germline V gene data show CDR1 as TSWWSYY and CDR2 as QGS. The chain's CDR3 is CALGDVFLHNWGIDPDKLIF. Here the CDR3 DNA reads TGTGCTCTTGGGGACGTTTTCCTACATAACTGGGGGATCGACCCCGATAAACTCATCTTT.

This clone was found a few times. This chain uses TRDV1 with TRDJ1; possible D gene TRDD2, 5 bases. In germline, CDR1 is TSWWSYY, CDR2 QGS. V dropped 0 bases and J dropped 0 bases, with 14 bases sitting between them. The CDR3 spans 17 residues. CDR3 sequence (DNA): TGTGCTCTTGGGGAACTATCGACCTACCCCCACACCGATAAACTCATCTTT. It yields the protein CALGELSTYPHTDKLIF.

This clone has more than one count but fewer than ten. The genes are TRDV1 and TRDJ1, with D unresolved. The CDR3 is 17 residues long. The V gene's germline CDR1 is TSWWSYY and CDR2 QGS. The ends were cut back, 0 bases at V and 6 bases at J, with 20 bases in the middle. CDR3: CALGELYLKIHYHKLIF. The CDR3 region has the DNA TGTGCTCTTGGGGAACTGTACCTAAAAATCCATTACCATAAACTCATCTTT.

This clone was recorded a few times. This rearrangement joins TRDV1 to TRDJ1, with D unresolved. Germline V CDR1 and CDR2: TSWWSYY, QGS. There are 13 residues in the CDR3. Deletions cut 5 bases from V and 5 bases from J, with 12 bases between. The CDR3 bases are TGTGCTCTTGGGAAAAAGGGAGGGGATAAACTCATCTTT. Its protein product is CALGKKGGDKLIF.

There are a few counts of this clone. The genes are TRDV1 and TRDJ1, with 8 positions matching TRDD3. Germline CDR1 TSWWSYY, CDR2 QGS. The CDR3 is 18 residues long. V lost 0 bases and J lost 0; bases outside the gene matches: 9. In DNA form, the CDR3 reads TGTGCTCTTGGGGAACTAGTCTGGGGGAGTCCGTACACCGATAAACTCATCTTT. The encoded protein is CALGELVWGSPYTDKLIF.

The chain carries TRDV1 and TRDJ1; TRDD2 is a possible D gene (6 bases). CDR3 length: 18 amino acids. From germline, CDR1 is TSWWSYY and CDR2 QGS. V gave up 4 bases and J gave up 3 bases, with 24 bases separating them. CDR3 DNA: TGTGCTCTTGGGGGCCTACGAGGCCTTCCCACAAGGGCCGATAAACTCATCTTT. This codes for CALGGLRGLPTRADKLIF.

The chain joins TRDV1 to TRDJ1, with 7 bases that match TRDD3. With 5 bases clipped from V and 8 bases from J, the junction kept 26 bases outside the gene matches. From germline, CDR1 is TSWWSYY and CDR2 QGS. The CDR3 spans 19 residues. The chain's CDR3 is CALGKTIGVKSHWGPKLIF. CDR3 nucleotides: TGTGCTCTTGGGAAGACTATTGGTGTGAAGTCTCACTGGGGACCAAAACTCATCTTT.

This clone appeared a few times. The V call is TRDV1, the J call TRDJ1; D is unresolved. V was shortened by 2 bases and J by 1 base, with 14 bases between the two germline ends. The CDR3 is made up of 16 amino acids. Per the germline V gene, CDR1 is TSWWSYY and CDR2 is QGS. CDR3 DNA: TGTGCTCTTGGGGAAGCATTGATCCCGGGCACCGATAAACTCATCTTT. This translates into CALGEALIPGTDKLIF.